This T cell receptor beta chain was identified during a study of spatial heterogeneity in lung cancer. Study-wide points: Higher tumor mutation counts went along with higher counts of expanded intratumoral alpha and beta TCRs.

Time point described: sample taken at primary tumor resection. Patients with untreated early-stage non-small cell lung cancer, numbering approximately 79, were the donors. Extraction of whole RNA from tumor, nontumor lung or frozen PBMC preceded unsorted sequencing. The library protocol tagged each TCR cDNA with a unique molecular identifier. Via MiXCR, TCRdb re-called the 5' RACE reads, giving one row per CDR3 protein. The sample lists fewer than 30,000 distinct CDR3 sequences; more than 5.5% were seen once. In this sample, this clonotype turned up many times. Its antigen is as yet unknown. The receptor was isolated from a male donor with early-stage non-small cell lung cancer. The sample was lung tumor tissue, taken at surgery.

The CDR3 bases are TGCAGTGCTAGACCGGGACAGGCCTATATACCTAATTCACCCCTCCACTTT. Translation gives CSARPGQAYIPNSPLHF. V usage is TRBV20-1 and J usage is TRBJ1-6, with 8 bases identical to TRBD1. This CDR3 contains 17 residues. Per the germline V gene, CDR1 is DFQATT and CDR2 is SNEGSKA (reference sequence). Trimming at V came to 2 bases and at J to 6 bases, leaving 12 bases not matched to a gene.